Included here is one T cell receptor beta chain sequence, with context. Its antigen is not identified. The data were taken from a study of shared clonotypes between healthy human individuals. Data came from immunoSEQ multiplex PCR; TCRdb stores just in-frame clones and leaves some out. This repertoire shows under 600,000 clones, roughly 72% found once; its top ten account for approximately 12%. Unsorted samples drew genomic DNA from approximately 87 million PBMCs. The J segment lost 5 bases and the V segment lost 4 bases, leaving 6 bases of the junction unmatched. Looked up from germline, CDR1 is SGHAT and CDR2 is FQNNGV. This CDR3 is built from 16 residues. Study-wide results and limits: Tissue TCR repertoires likely differ from these blood-only repertoires.

The sequenced material came from PBMCs. The rearrangement joins TRBV11-2 to TRBJ2-2; 11 bases are shared with TRBD2. This TCR was sampled from a woman in her thirties or forties in good health. Some clones in this sample may be carry-over from other donors' samples. This chain's CDR3 is CASSSSTSGTTGELFF. The CDR3 bases are TGTGCCAGCAGCTCATCGACTAGCGGGACGACCGGGGAGCTGTTTTTT.